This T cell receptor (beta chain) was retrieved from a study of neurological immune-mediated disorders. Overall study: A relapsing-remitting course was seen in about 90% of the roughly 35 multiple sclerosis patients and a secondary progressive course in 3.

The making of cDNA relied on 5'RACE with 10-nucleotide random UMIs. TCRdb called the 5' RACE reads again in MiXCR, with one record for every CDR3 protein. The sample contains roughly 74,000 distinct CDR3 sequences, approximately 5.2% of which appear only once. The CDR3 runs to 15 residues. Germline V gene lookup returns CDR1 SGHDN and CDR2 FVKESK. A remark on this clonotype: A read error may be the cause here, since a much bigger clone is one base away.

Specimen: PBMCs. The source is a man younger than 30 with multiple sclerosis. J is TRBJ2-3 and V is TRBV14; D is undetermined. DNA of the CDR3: TGTGCCAGCAGCCAAGACAGTCGGGTGTTAGATGCGCAGTATTTT. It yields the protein CASSQDSRVLDAQYF.